Listed below are T cell receptor beta chains from one sample, sequenced in a study of blood T cells in healthy people across ages. TCRdb redid the calling of the 5' RACE reads with MiXCR, one entry per CDR3 protein. Here the sample spans about 1.6 million distinct CDR3 sequences, around 35% being singletons. Specimen: blood. The receptors stem from a woman in her 30s in good health. The CDR3 runs from the conserved cysteine through the conserved F or W. Each record gives: clone size, V gene, D gene, J gene, CDR3 protein, CDR3 DNA. The D gene is left open where the match is weak. Not every row has a clone size; where given, it reads once, few, many or a size class.

>NA|TRBV9|TRBD2|TRBJ2-1
CASSAPGGRGNEQFF
TGTGCCAGCAGCGCCCCGGGGGGGCGAGGGAATGAGCAGTTCTTC
>NA|TRBV30|NA|TRBJ2-7
CAWSTDGAYEQYF
TGTGCCTGGAGTACGGACGGAGCCTACGAGCAGTACTTC
>NA|TRBV5-1|NA|TRBJ1-6
CARAKDNSPLHF
TGCGCCAGGGCGAAGGATAATTCACCCCTCCACTTT
>few|TRBV7-8|TRBD2|TRBJ2-1
CASSLGASGWSSYNEQFF
TGTGCCAGCAGCTTAGGTGCTAGCGGATGGAGCTCCTACAATGAGCAGTTCTTC
>NA|TRBV27|TRBD1|TRBJ1-2
CASSPQRGGNYGYTF
TGTGCCAGCAGTCCCCAGAGAGGGGGCAACTATGGCTACACCTTC
>NA|TRBV18|TRBD2|TRBJ2-5
CASSPSGSETQYF
TGTGCCAGCAGTCCTAGCGGTTCGGAGACCCAGTACTTC
>many|TRBV5-1|NA|TRBJ1-1
CASSLASGNTEAFF
TGTGCCAGCAGCTTAGCGTCAGGGAACACTGAAGCTTTCTTT
>NA|TRBV28|TRBD1|TRBJ1-1
CASTDTGVLNTEAFF
TGTGCCAGCACTGACACAGGGGTTTTGAACACTGAAGCTTTCTTT
>few|TRBV4-1|NA|TRBJ2-1
CASSQERAGWYEQFF
TGCGCCAGCAGCCAGGAGAGAGCAGGCTGGTATGAGCAGTTCTTC
>NA|TRBV20-1|TRBD2|TRBJ2-1
CSASSGLAGGNEQFF
TGCAGTGCTAGTTCCGGACTAGCGGGAGGCAATGAGCAGTTCTTC
>few|TRBV28|TRBD1|TRBJ1-2
CASSRARAGGLGYTF
TGTGCCAGCAGCCGAGCTAGGGCAGGGGGCCTTGGCTACACCTTC
>NA|TRBV6-6|TRBD1|TRBJ2-1
CVSSYRGETQFF
TGTGTCAGCAGTTACAGGGGAGAGACCCAGTTCTTC
>NA|TRBV5-1|NA|TRBJ1-5
CASSFDGYSNQPQHF
TGCGCCAGCAGCTTCGACGGTTATAGCAATCAGCCCCAGCATTTT
>NA|TRBV20-1|NA|TRBJ2-1
CSARDGGRLEQFF
TGCAGTGCTAGAGATGGAGGGCGTCTTGAGCAGTTCTTC
>few|TRBV5-1|TRBD2|TRBJ2-7
CASSSPGLATYEQYF
TGCGCCAGCAGCTCACCGGGACTAGCGACCTACGAGCAGTACTTC
>few|TRBV6-1|NA|TRBJ2-7
CASSEVGAPSYEQYF
TGTGCCAGCAGCGAGGTGGGGGCCCCCTCCTACGAGCAGTACTTC
>NA|TRBV24-1|NA|TRBJ1-1
CATRAALGTEAFF
TGTGCCACCAGGGCCGCGCTTGGGACTGAAGCTTTCTTT
>few|TRBV5-6|NA|TRBJ2-7
CASSLAARPTYEQYF
TGTGCCAGCAGCTTGGCCGCGCGCCCAACCTACGAGCAGTACTTC
>few|TRBV20-1|TRBD1|TRBJ2-5
CSAPGQGTETQYF
TGCAGTGCTCCGGGACAGGGGACAGAGACCCAGTACTTC
>NA|TRBV7-9|NA|TRBJ2-7
CASLHDSAYEQYF
TGTGCCAGCCTGCACGACAGCGCCTACGAGCAGTACTTC
>few|TRBV9|NA|TRBJ2-1
CASSVEPSSYNEQFF
TGTGCCAGCAGCGTAGAGCCCAGCTCCTACAATGAGCAGTTCTTC
>NA|TRBV3-1|NA|TRBJ2-7
CASSPAYEGSNEQYF
TGTGCCAGCAGCCCCGCCTACGAGGGTTCCAACGAGCAGTACTTC
>NA|TRBV10-3|NA|TRBJ2-3
CVTNSGGTDTQYF
TGTGTCACCAACTCAGGCGGTACAGATACGCAGTATTTT
>NA|TRBV6-1|NA|TRBJ1-4
CASNQPAGANEKLFF
TGTGCCAGCAATCAACCGGCGGGGGCTAATGAAAAACTGTTTTTT
>few|TRBV7-8|NA|TRBJ1-2
CASSSGNRNYGYTF
TGTGCCAGCAGCTCCGGGAACAGGAACTATGGCTACACCTTC
>NA|TRBV19|NA|TRBJ2-5
CASSIDLWVEQYF
TGTGCCAGTAGTATAGACCTTTGGGTGGAGCAGTACTTC
>NA|TRBV20-1|NA|TRBJ2-7
CSARNGGTYEQYF
TGCAGTGCTAGGAACGGGGGAACCTACGAGCAGTACTTC
>few|TRBV27|TRBD1|TRBJ2-7
CASSWETGGTYEQYF
TGTGCCAGCAGTTGGGAGACAGGGGGGACCTACGAGCAGTACTTC
>few|TRBV6-6|NA|TRBJ2-7
CASRDEPGQGTDEQYF
TGTGCCAGCCGTGACGAACCGGGGCAGGGGACGGACGAGCAGTACTTC
>NA|TRBV20-1|NA|TRBJ2-1
CSARVGLGLTYNEQFF
TGCAGTGCTAGAGTCGGTTTAGGACTTACTTACAATGAGCAGTTCTTC
>NA|TRBV6-2/TRBV6-3|NA|TRBJ2-1
CASSYPADWYYNEQFF
TGTGCCAGCAGTTACCCCGCGGACTGGTACTACAATGAGCAGTTCTTC
>NA|TRBV10-3|TRBD1|TRBJ1-2
CAIREGQSYYGYTF
TGTGCCATCAGGGAGGGACAGTCATACTATGGCTACACCTTC
>many|TRBV12-3/TRBV12-4|NA|TRBJ2-5
CASSPGVADRGTQYF
TGTGCCAGCAGTCCTGGCGTGGCGGATAGGGGGACCCAGTACTTC
>NA|TRBV12-3/TRBV12-4|NA|TRBJ1-2
CASSSVGVGYGYTF
TGTGCCAGCAGTTCGGTCGGGGTCGGCTATGGCTACACCTTC
>few|TRBV7-8|NA|TRBJ1-2
CASSSRPRPTRGYTF
TGTGCCAGCAGCTCCAGGCCCCGCCCGACTAGGGGCTACACCTTC
>NA|TRBV5-1|NA|TRBJ2-5
CASSWDGSLQETQYF
TGCGCCAGCAGCTGGGACGGTAGCCTCCAAGAGACCCAGTACTTC
>NA|TRBV11-2|TRBD2|TRBJ2-7
CASSGGLALIYEQYF
TGTGCCAGCAGCGGCGGACTAGCGCTGATCTACGAGCAGTACTTC
>NA|TRBV2|NA|TRBJ1-1
CASSRTAPDTEAFF
TGTGCCAGCAGTCGGACGGCCCCGGACACTGAAGCTTTCTTT
>NA|TRBV21-1|NA|TRBJ2-2
CASSKLGHDPAGERFF
TGTGCCAGCAGCAAATTAGGACATGACCCCGCCGGGGAGCGGTTTTTT
>many|TRBV1|NA|TRBJ2-7
CTSSPNWAGEARYEQYF
TGCACCAGCAGCCCTAATTGGGCGGGAGAAGCGAGGTACGAGCAGTACTTC
>NA|TRBV11-2|NA|TRBJ2-7
CASSLGWTQSYEQYF
TGTGCCAGCAGCTTAGGTTGGACTCAATCCTACGAGCAGTACTTC
>few|TRBV5-1|TRBD2|TRBJ2-1
CASSINPSGGEYNEQFF
TGCGCCAGCAGCATAAACCCTAGCGGGGGAGAATACAATGAGCAGTTCTTC
>once|TRBV30|NA|TRBJ2-7
CAWAGTYEQYF
TGTGCCTGGGCGGGAACCTACGAGCAGTACTTC
>many|TRBV7-2|NA|TRBJ2-1
CASSIGLANEQFF
TGTGCCAGCTCCATCGGGCTAGCGAATGAGCAGTTCTTC
>NA|TRBV20-1|NA|TRBJ2-3
CSASPRGAGDTQYF
TGCAGTGCTAGCCCCCGCGGGGCAGGAGATACGCAGTATTTT
>few|TRBV10-3|NA|TRBJ2-1
CAISEGLVDYNEQFF
TGTGCCATCAGTGAAGGACTTGTGGATTACAATGAGCAGTTCTTC
>NA|TRBV6-6|NA|TRBJ1-2
CASSYEIGEMAYGYTF
TGTGCCAGCAGTTACGAGATTGGGGAGATGGCCTATGGCTACACCTTC
>few|TRBV20-1|TRBD1|TRBJ2-7
CSASTTGTGYEQYF
TGCAGTGCGAGTACTACCGGGACAGGGTACGAGCAGTACTTC
>NA|TRBV3-1|NA|TRBJ2-5
CASSYLGEGHEQYF
TGTGCCAGCAGCTATTTAGGAGAGGGACATGAGCAGTACTTC
>NA|TRBV3-1|TRBD1|TRBJ1-6
CASTLQGTVRSPLHF
TGTGCCAGCACCCTACAAGGGACAGTCCGTTCGCCCCTCCACTTT
>NA|TRBV4-1|NA|TRBJ2-3
CASSQGGTGTDTQYF
TGCGCCAGCAGCCAAGGGGGGACTGGCACAGATACGCAGTATTTT
>NA|TRBV12-3/TRBV12-4|NA|TRBJ2-1
CASSLDQTSYNERFF
TGTGCCAGCAGTCTAGACCAGACCTCCTACAATGAGCGGTTCTTC
>once|TRBV4-1|NA|TRBJ1-4
CASSQEGGATNEELFF
TGCGCCAGCAGCCAAGAGGGGGGCGCAACTAATGAAGAACTGTTTTTT
>few|TRBV6-1|NA|TRBJ2-3
CASSAGVGRSTDTQYF
TGTGCCAGCAGCGCTGGTGTGGGCAGAAGCACAGATACGCAGTATTTT